The entry below describes one T cell receptor (beta chain). The V and J ends lost 2 bases and 0 bases, in that order; junction bases with no gene match: 3. The CDR3 consists of 17 residues. Germline V gene data show CDR1 as SGHRS and CDR2 as YFSETQ. Time point described: peripheral blood 6 weeks after treatment start. The data originate from a study of PD-L1 blockade in urothelial cancer. TCRdb's table, derived via immunoSEQ multiplex PCR, lists solely in-frame clones and lacks some. The data contain about 30,000 clones, 80% to 90% of them singletons. The origin of this receptor is an elderly man with urothelial cancer. V and J are TRBV5-1 and TRBJ2-1, with 12 bases lining up with TRBD2. The sample was PBMCs, taken around atezolizumab (anti-PD-L1) treatment. The CDR3 DNA sequence: TGCGCCAGCAGCTTCCTAGCGGGGGGGAGCTCCTACAATGAGCAGTTCTTC. Translated: CASSFLAGGSSYNEQFF.